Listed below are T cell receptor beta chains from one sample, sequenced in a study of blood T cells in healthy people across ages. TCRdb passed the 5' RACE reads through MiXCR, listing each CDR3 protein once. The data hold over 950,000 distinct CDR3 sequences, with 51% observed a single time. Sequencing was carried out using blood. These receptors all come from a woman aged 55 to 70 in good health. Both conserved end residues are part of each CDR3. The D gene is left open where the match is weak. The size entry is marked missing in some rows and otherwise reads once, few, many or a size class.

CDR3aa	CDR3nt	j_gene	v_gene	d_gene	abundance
CASSQMRTGNNSPLHF	TGTGCCAGCAGCCAAATGAGGACAGGAAATAATTCACCCCTCCACTTT	TRBJ1-6	TRBV4-2	TRBD1	.
CSARGSSGGSYEQYF	TGCAGTGCCAGGGGTTCTAGCGGAGGCTCCTACGAGCAGTACTTC	TRBJ2-7	TRBV20-1	.	.
CASSTPRRGQNNEQFF	TGTGCCAGCAGCACCCCGCGGCGGGGCCAAAACAATGAGCAGTTCTTC	TRBJ2-1	TRBV7-3	.	few
CAWTPSGRAADTQYF	TGTGCCTGGACTCCTAGCGGGAGGGCCGCAGATACGCAGTATTTT	TRBJ2-3	TRBV30	TRBD2	.
CASTSGSSYEQYF	TGTGCCAGTACTAGCGGTAGCTCCTACGAGCAGTACTTC	TRBJ2-7	TRBV2	TRBD2	.
CASRKLPPLGRDYEQYF	TGTGCCAGCCGAAAGCTACCTCCTCTCGGCAGGGACTACGAGCAGTACTTC	TRBJ2-7	TRBV18	.	few
CASSIGDRETNTEAFF	TGCGCCAGCAGCATAGGGGACAGGGAGACGAACACTGAAGCTTTCTTT	TRBJ1-1	TRBV5-1	TRBD1	few
CASSGATRGQGGYTF	TGTGCCAGCAGTGGGGCGACAAGGGGGCAGGGTGGCTACACCTTC	TRBJ1-2	TRBV27	TRBD1	few
CASTFDGQAGTDTQYF	TGCGCCAGCACCTTCGACGGCCAGGCGGGCACAGATACGCAGTATTTT	TRBJ2-3	TRBV5-1	.	few
CASSFGDGGDSYEQYF	TGTGCCAGCAGTTTTGGGGATGGGGGTGACTCCTACGAGCAGTACTTC	TRBJ2-7	TRBV12-3/TRBV12-4	.	.
CASSPKGVYEQYF	TGTGCCAGCAGCCCGAAAGGGGTCTACGAGCAGTACTTC	TRBJ2-7	TRBV7-2	.	.
CASSLGRAAGEQFF	TGCGCCAGCAGCTTAGGCAGGGCCGCGGGTGAGCAGTTCTTC	TRBJ2-1	TRBV5-1	.	once
CASSQVLFYEQYF	TGTGCCAGCAGCCAAGTGTTATTCTACGAGCAGTACTTC	TRBJ2-7	TRBV4-2	.	.
CASSPQAGGAHSPLHF	TGTGCCAGCAGCCCACAGGCAGGGGGTGCCCATTCACCCCTCCACTTT	TRBJ1-6	TRBV7-9	TRBD1	.
CASSFGSSGARELFF	TGTGCCAGCAGTTTCGGGTCTAGCGGGGCGAGGGAGCTGTTTTTT	TRBJ2-2	TRBV12-3/TRBV12-4	TRBD2	.
CASRTGGADGYTF	TGTGCCAGCAGAACTGGGGGGGCGGATGGCTACACCTTC	TRBJ1-2	TRBV7-2	.	.
CASSESGQGNSPLHF	TGTGCCAGCAGTGAATCGGGGCAGGGAAATTCACCCCTCCACTTT	TRBJ1-6	TRBV6-1	.	.
CASSDSGSYSYNEQFF	TGCGCCAGCTCAGATAGCGGGAGCTATTCCTACAATGAGCAGTTCTTC	TRBJ2-1	TRBV10-2	TRBD2	once
CSARSSGSSGSHNEQFF	TGCAGTGCTAGGAGTAGCGGGAGCTCCGGGTCACACAATGAGCAGTTCTTC	TRBJ2-1	TRBV20-1	TRBD2	once
CASRALAGNIQYF	TGTGCCAGCAGGGCCTTAGCGGGAAACATTCAGTACTTC	TRBJ2-4	TRBV11-2	TRBD2	.